This is a list of T cell receptor beta chains from one sample in a study of beta chain features in type 1 diabetes. The table came from immunoSEQ multiplex PCR; TCRdb's copy has only in-frame clones and leaves some out. Of about 660,000 clones listed, over 12% were seen once; the top ten hold approximately 0.042%. Input material: naive CD4+ T cells from blood. The receptors here all came from a man in his late teens or twenties with type 1 diabetes. Each CDR3 is given with its conserved first and last residue. Each record gives: clone size, J gene, V gene, D gene, CDR3 protein, CDR3 DNA. D genes are given only for firm matches. Some rows have no size entry. The others give once, few or many, or a class for an expanded clone.

few,TRBJ2-3,TRBV27,.,CASSSTTDTQYF,TGTGCCAGCAGTTCAACCACAGATACGCAGTATTTT
few,TRBJ1-2,TRBV9,TRBD1,CASSVADRVGGYTF,TGTGCCAGCAGCGTAGCGGACAGGGTGGGTGGCTACACCTTC
few,TRBJ2-1,TRBV5-6,.,CASSLGVGSSSYNEQFF,TGTGCCAGCAGCTTGGGCGTAGGGTCGAGCTCCTACAATGAGCAGTTCTTC
.,TRBJ1-3,TRBV18,.,CASSPFGTTGNTIYF,TGTGCCAGCTCACCATTCGGGACAACTGGAAACACCATATATTTT
few,TRBJ1-1,TRBV11-2,.,CASINHGGSTEAFF,TGTGCCAGCATCAATCACGGGGGCTCCACTGAAGCTTTCTTT
.,TRBJ1-1,TRBV30,.,CAWRWRNTEAFF,TGTGCCTGGAGGTGGAGGAACACTGAAGCTTTCTTT
.,TRBJ2-2,TRBV27,.,CASSFYRDTGELFF,TGTGCCAGCAGTTTTTACCGAGACACCGGGGAGCTGTTTTTT
.,TRBJ1-1,TRBV7-9,.,CASSSAGATEAFF,TGTGCCAGCAGCTCCGCGGGGGCCACTGAAGCTTTCTTT
.,TRBJ2-5,TRBV18,.,CASSETWSQYF,TGTGCCAGCTCAGAAACATGGTCGCAATACTTC
few,TRBJ1-4,TRBV7-9,.,CASSFDSTNEKLFF,TGTGCCAGCAGCTTCGACAGTACCAATGAAAAACTGTTTTTT
.,TRBJ2-3,TRBV18,.,CASSLTDTQYF,TGTGCCAGCTCACTCACAGATACGCAGTATTTT
.,TRBJ1-2,TRBV9,.,CASSSRQQLNYGYTF,TGTGCCAGCAGCTCGCGACAGCAATTAAACTATGGCTACACCTTC
.,TRBJ2-3,TRBV9,TRBD2,CASRTSGVPLGSQYF,TGTGCCAGCAGGACTAGCGGGGTTCCTCTCGGGTCGCAGTATTTT
.,TRBJ1-5,TRBV30,.,CAWSPADIRQPQHF,TGTGCCTGGAGTCCCGCGGACATAAGGCAGCCCCAGCATTTT
few,TRBJ2-1,TRBV5-1,TRBD2,CASSLAIAGKYEQFF,TGCGCCAGCAGCTTGGCGATAGCGGGTAAATATGAGCAGTTCTTC
.,TRBJ2-5,TRBV6-1,.,CASSESAATGKTQYF,TGTGCCAGCAGTGAATCCGCGGCAACTGGAAAGACCCAGTACTTC
few,TRBJ1-1,TRBV7-6,TRBD1,CASSLAYRGRNTEAFF,TGTGCCAGCAGCTTAGCCTACAGGGGCCGGAACACTGAAGCTTTCTTT
.,TRBJ1-5,TRBV30,.,CAWSKETQPQHF,TGTGCCTGGAGTAAGGAGACCCAGCCCCAGCATTTT
.,TRBJ2-5,TRBV30,.,CAWSGTFNFGETQYF,TGTGCCTGGTCCGGGACATTTAACTTCGGAGAGACCCAGTACTTC
few,TRBJ2-2,TRBV2,.,CASSVLPGTGELFF,TGTGCCAGCAGTGTGCTCCCAGGGACCGGGGAGCTGTTTTTT
few,TRBJ1-4,TRBV30,TRBD1,CAWSGWDRQATNEKLFF,TGTGCCTGGAGCGGTTGGGACAGACAAGCAACTAATGAAAAACTGTTTTTT
.,TRBJ1-2,TRBV27,.,CASSLRRGAGGYTF,TGTGCCAGCAGTTTACGCAGGGGAGCCGGCGGCTACACCTTC
few,TRBJ1-5,TRBV5-6,TRBD1,CASSRDRSQPQHF,TGTGCCAGCAGCCGGGACAGGAGTCAGCCCCAGCATTTT
few,TRBJ2-7,TRBV30,TRBD2,CAWSTTSGGPKYF,TGTGCCTGGAGTACCACTAGCGGGGGGCCGAAGTACTTC
.,TRBJ2-3,TRBV5-1,.,CASSLQGSTDTQYF,TGCGCCAGCAGCTTGCAGGGGAGCACAGATACGCAGTATTTT
.,TRBJ2-2,TRBV9,.,CASSVAPSGDGELFF,TGTGCCAGCAGCGTAGCCCCCTCCGGAGACGGGGAGCTGTTTTTT
.,TRBJ1-5,TRBV15,.,CATSRSPTQPQHF,TGTGCCACCAGCAGATCCCCCACTCAGCCCCAGCATTTT
few,TRBJ1-4,TRBV23-1,TRBD1,CASRYPGQENEKLFF,TGCGCCAGTAGATACCCGGGACAGGAAAATGAAAAACTGTTTTTT